The following is a T cell receptor (beta chain) sequence with its context. Profiling relied on immunoSEQ multiplex PCR, and the TCRdb table lists in-frame clones only, not all of them. The sample contains 45,000 to 60,000 clones, roughly 86% of which appear only once. This entry comes from a study of blood T cell repertoires in COVID-19. Study background: PBMCs, B-cell-depleted T cells, or T cells were the source of the cDNA or gDNA that made up the material.

V dropped 4 bases and J dropped 7 bases, with 11 bases sitting between them. CDR3 length equals 13 residues. The germline gives CDR1 SGHAT, CDR2 FQNNGV. This chain links TRBV11-2 with TRBJ2-1, with D perhaps matching TRBD2 (6 bases). This clonotype was sampled from a woman older than 75 with acute or convalescent COVID-19. The sample taken for sequencing was peripheral blood. The CDR3 is CASSYREFNEQFF. As DNA, the CDR3 is TGTGCCAGCAGCTATCGGGAGTTTAATGAGCAGTTCTTC.